This TCR beta chain stems from a study of response to subunit inactivated influenza vaccine. V trimming: 8 bases; J trimming: 5 bases; junction bases outside the gene matches: 10. Germline V gene lookup returns CDR1 DFQATT and CDR2 SNEGSKA (reference sequence). This CDR3 is 14 amino acids long. TCRdb passed the RT-PCR reads through MiXCR, listing each CDR3 protein once. The data contain roughly 700,000 distinct CDR3 sequences, roughly 14% of them seen just once; the ten biggest clones take up roughly 11%. V and J are TRBV20-1 and TRBJ2-1; 9 bases are shared with TRBD2. The TCR was taken from a man in his fifties or sixties who received an inactivated influenza vaccine. The source was PBMCs from blood, collected approximately 12 days after vaccination. In DNA form, the CDR3 reads TGCAGTTCCCAATTAGCGGGAGTTGACAATGAGCAGTTCTTC. This codes for CSSQLAGVDNEQFF.